This TCR beta chain was recovered during a study of PD-1 blockade in classical Hodgkin lymphoma. Study as a whole: The study gave patients nivolumab 3 mg/kg intravenously every 2 weeks.

Brentuximab vedotin exposure varied among the patients, all of whom had relapsed after autologous stem cell transplantation. The protocol was immunoSEQ multiplex PCR, while the TCRdb copy is restricted to in-frame clones and leaves out a portion. The sample includes 45,000 to 65,000 clones, around 67% of them seen just once. Points on this clone: Its antigen is not known.

Study outcomes and limitations: Diminished baseline TCR diversity has been reported in newly diagnosed patients relative to healthy donors. Nivolumab starters within 1 year of ASCT were excluded.

The sequence came from a human donor with classical Hodgkin lymphoma. The input for sequencing was peripheral blood mononuclear cells (PBMCs), taken before the second cycle of nivolumab.

The CDR3 DNA reads as TGTGCCAGCAGTACTCTCGAGTACGAGCAGTACTTC. The encoded protein is CASSTLEYEQYF. The rearrangement links TRBV6-1 to TRBJ2-7; D remains unclear. The germline CDR1 and CDR2 sequences are MNHNS and SASEGT. Deletions cut 5 bases from V and 4 bases from J, with 9 bases between. The CDR3 has 12 residues.